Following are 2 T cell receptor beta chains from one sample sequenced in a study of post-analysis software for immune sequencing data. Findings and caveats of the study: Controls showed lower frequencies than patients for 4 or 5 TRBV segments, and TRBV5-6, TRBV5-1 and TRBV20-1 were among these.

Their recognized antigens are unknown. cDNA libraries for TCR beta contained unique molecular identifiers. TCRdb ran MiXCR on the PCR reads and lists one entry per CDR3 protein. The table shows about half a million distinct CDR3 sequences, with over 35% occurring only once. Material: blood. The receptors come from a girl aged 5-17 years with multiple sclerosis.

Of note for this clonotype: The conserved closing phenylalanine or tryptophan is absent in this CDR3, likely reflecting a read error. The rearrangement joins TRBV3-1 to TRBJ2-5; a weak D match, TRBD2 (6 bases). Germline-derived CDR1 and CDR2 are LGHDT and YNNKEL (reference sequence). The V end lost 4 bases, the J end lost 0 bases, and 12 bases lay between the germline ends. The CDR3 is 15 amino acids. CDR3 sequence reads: CASSPRTNNQETQYL. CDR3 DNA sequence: TGTGCCAGCAGCCCAAGGACTAACAACCAAGAGACCCAGTACCTC.

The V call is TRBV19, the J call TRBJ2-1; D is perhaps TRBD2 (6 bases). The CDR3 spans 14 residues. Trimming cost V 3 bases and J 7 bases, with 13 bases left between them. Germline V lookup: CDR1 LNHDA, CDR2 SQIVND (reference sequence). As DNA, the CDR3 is TGTGCCAGTAGTATGCGGGATTCTAGGAATGAGCAGTTCTTC. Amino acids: CASSMRDSRNEQFF.